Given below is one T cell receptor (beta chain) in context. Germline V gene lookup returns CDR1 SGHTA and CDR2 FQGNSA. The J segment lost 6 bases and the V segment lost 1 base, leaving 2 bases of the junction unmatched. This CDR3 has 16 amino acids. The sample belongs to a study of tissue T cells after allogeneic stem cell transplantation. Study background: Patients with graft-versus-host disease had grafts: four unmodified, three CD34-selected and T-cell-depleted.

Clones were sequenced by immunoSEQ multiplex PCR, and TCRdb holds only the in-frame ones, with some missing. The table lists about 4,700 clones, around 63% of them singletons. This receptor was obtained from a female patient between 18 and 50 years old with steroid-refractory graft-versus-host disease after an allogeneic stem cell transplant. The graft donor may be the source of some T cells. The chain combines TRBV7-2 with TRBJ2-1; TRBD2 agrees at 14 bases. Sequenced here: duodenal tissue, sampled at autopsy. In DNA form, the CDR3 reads TGTGCCAGCAGCTTAGTGGGGACTAGCGGGGGCAATGAGCAGTTCTTC. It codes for CASSLVGTSGGNEQFF.